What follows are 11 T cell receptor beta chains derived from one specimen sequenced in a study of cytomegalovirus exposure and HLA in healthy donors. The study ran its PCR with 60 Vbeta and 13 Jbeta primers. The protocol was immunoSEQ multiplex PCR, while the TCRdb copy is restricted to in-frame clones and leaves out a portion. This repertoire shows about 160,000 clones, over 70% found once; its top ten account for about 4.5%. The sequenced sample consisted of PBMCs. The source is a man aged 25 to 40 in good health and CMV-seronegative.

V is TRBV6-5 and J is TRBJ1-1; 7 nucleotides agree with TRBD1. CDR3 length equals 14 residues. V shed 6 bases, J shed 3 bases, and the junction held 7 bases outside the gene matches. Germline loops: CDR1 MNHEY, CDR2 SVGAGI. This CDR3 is CASRYKQGDTEAFF. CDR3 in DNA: TGTGCCAGCAGGTATAAGCAGGGGGACACTGAAGCTTTCTTT.

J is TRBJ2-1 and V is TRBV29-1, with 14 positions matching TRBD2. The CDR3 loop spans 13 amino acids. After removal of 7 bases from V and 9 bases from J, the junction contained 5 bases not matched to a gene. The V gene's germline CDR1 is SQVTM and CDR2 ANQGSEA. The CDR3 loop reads CSERTSGRSEQFF. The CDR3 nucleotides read TGCAGCGAGAGGACTAGCGGGAGGAGTGAGCAGTTCTTC.

In DNA form, the CDR3 reads TGTGCCAGCAGCTTAGCATGGGACAGGGGGCCTTCACCCCTCCACTTT. Translating gives CASSLAWDRGPSPLHF. The V call is TRBV7-9, the J call TRBJ1-6; 12 positions agree with TRBD1. The V segment lost 0 bases and the J segment 9 bases; nucleotides outside the gene matches: 3. Germline loops: CDR1 SEHNR, CDR2 FQNEAQ (reference sequence). The CDR3 has 16 residues.

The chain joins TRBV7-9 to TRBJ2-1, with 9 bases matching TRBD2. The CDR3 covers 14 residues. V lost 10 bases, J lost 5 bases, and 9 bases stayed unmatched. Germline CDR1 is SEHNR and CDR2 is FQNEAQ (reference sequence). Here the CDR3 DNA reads TGTGCCACAAAGGGGCTAGCGGGGAACAATGAGCAGTTCTTC. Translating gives CATKGLAGNNEQFF.

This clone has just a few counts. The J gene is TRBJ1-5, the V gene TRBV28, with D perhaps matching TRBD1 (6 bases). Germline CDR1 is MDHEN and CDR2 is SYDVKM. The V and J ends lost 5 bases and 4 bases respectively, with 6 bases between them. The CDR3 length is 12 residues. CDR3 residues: CASSTGNQPQHF. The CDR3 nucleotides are TGTGCCAGCAGTACAGGGAATCAGCCCCAGCATTTT.

The CDR3 protein is CASSVTGKGEDGYTF. CDR3 bases: TGTGCCAGCAGCGTCACAGGAAAGGGCGAGGATGGCTACACCTTC. The chain links TRBV9 to TRBJ1-2; D is possibly TRBD1 (5 bases). The CDR3 runs 15 residues. V lost 2 bases to trimming and J lost 6 bases, with 17 bases between them. Germline V gene lookup returns CDR1 SGDLS and CDR2 YYNGEE.

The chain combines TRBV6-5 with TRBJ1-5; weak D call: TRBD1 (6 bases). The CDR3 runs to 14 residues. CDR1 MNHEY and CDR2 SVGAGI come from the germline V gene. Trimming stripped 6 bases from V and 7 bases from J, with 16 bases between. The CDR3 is CASSRSGGRQPQHF. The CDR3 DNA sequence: TGTGCCAGCAGCCGCTCGGGGGGGCGACAGCCCCAGCATTTT.

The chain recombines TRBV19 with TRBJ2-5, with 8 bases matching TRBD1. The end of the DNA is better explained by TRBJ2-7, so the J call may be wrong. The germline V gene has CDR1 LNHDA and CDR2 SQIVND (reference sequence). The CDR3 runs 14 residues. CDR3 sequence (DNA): TGTGCCAGTAGTACCCACGACAGGGGTGGCGAGCAGTACTTC. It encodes CASSTHDRGGEQYF.

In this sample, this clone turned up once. The CDR3 region has the DNA TGTGCCAGCAGCTTCGAGGGGACAGGGGAATATCATACGCAGTATTTT. Encoded protein: CASSFEGTGEYHTQYF. The genes are TRBV11-3 and TRBJ2-3, with TRBD1 matching 10 bases. Germline loops: CDR1 SGHNT, CDR2 YENEEA. V shed 3 bases and J 7 bases; nucleotides not matched to a gene: 10. CDR3 length: 16 residues.

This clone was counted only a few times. CDR3 region: CASSSIGGNQPQHF. The CDR3 DNA sequence: TGTGCCAGCAGCTCGATCGGTGGCAATCAGCCCCAGCATTTT. The chain couples TRBV5-6 to TRBJ1-5; D is unclear. The CDR3 runs to 14 residues. The germline V gene has CDR1 SGHDT and CDR2 YYEEEE. Trimming removed 3 bases from V and 2 bases from J, with 9 bases in between.

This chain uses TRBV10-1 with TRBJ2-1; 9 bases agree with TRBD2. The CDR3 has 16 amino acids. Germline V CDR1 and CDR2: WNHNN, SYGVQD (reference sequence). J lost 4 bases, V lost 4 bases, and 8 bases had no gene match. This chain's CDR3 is CASSGGREGLYNEQFF. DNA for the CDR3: TGCGCCAGCAGTGGGGGGCGGGAGGGGCTGTACAATGAGCAGTTCTTC.